This TCR beta chain is from a study of blood T cell repertoires in COVID-19. Study-wide background: Nucleic acid was either cDNA or gDNA, and it came from T cells, B-cell-depleted T cells, or PBMCs.

The repertoire was sequenced with immunoSEQ multiplex PCR; TCRdb's copy has only in-frame clones and lacks some. The sample contains approximately 31,000 clones, approximately 83% of which appear only once. V shed 6 bases and J 4 bases; nucleotides not matched to a gene: 2. CDR3 length: 11 amino acids. Per the germline V gene, CDR1 is DFQATT and CDR2 is SNEGSKA (reference sequence). The TCR originated in a woman aged 55-70 years with active COVID-19. What was sequenced was peripheral blood. The chain joins TRBV20-1 to TRBJ1-1; 7 bases align to TRBD1. The CDR3 DNA sequence: TGCAGTGCAGCAGGGGGCACTGAAGCTTTCTTT. Its translation: CSAAGGTEAFF.